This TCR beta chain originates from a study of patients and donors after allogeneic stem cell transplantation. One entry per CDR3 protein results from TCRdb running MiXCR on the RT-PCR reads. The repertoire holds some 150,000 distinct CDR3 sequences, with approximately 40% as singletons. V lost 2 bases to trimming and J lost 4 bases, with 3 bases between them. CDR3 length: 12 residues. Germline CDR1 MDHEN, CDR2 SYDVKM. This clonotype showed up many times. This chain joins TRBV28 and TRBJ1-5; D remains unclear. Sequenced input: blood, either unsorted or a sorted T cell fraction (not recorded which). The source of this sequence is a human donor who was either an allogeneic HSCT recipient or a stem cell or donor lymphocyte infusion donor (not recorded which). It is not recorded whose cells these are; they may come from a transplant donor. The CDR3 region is CASSLPNQPQHF. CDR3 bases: TGTGCCAGCAGTTTACCAAATCAGCCCCAGCATTTT.